This passage covers 25 T cell receptor beta chains from one sample sequenced in a study of blood T cells in healthy people across ages (dated by TCRdb to between 2015 and 2016). The library was built by means of 5' RACE. Sequencing was carried out with an Illumina HiSeq 2500. A second about 7 to 12 cycle PCR used a sample-barcoded 5' primer and a J-beta primer mix. Starting from the raw public reads, TCRdb applied fastp trimming at Q25, assembled clones with MiXCR and retained in-frame beta chains. One record per CDR3 amino acid sequence lists the most common genes and DNA. Present in this sample are about 1.5 million distinct CDR3 sequences, approximately 42% of which were seen just once. About 4.1% of the sample lies in the top ten. Sequencing input: blood. Every receptor here comes from a woman aged 18 to 35 in good health.

This clonotype was found a few times. CDR3 nucleotide sequence: TGTGCCAGCAGCTTGGTAGGGCAGTGGAATTCACCCCTCCACTTT. It specifies CASSLVGQWNSPLHF. This chain joins TRBV5-6 and TRBJ1-6; no clear D. This CDR3 has 15 amino acids. Germline CDR1 SGHDT, CDR2 YYEEEE. V was trimmed by 0 bases and J by 7 bases, leaving 11 bases between them.

This chain uses TRBV5-1 with TRBJ2-7, with a weak D call TRBD1 (6 bases). The CDR3 has 15 residues. Germline V lookup: CDR1 SGHRS, CDR2 YFSETQ. The ends were cut back, 2 bases at V and 2 bases at J, with 14 bases in the middle. The CDR3, as DNA: TGCGCCAGCAGCTTTACAGGGTCTGGTACCTACGAGCAGTACTTC. Amino acids: CASSFTGSGTYEQYF.

V and J are TRBV5-1 and TRBJ1-1, with D perhaps TRBD1 (5 bases). Germline-derived CDR1 and CDR2 are SGHRS and YFSETQ. Trimming stripped 1 base from V and 8 bases from J, with 15 bases between. CDR3 length: 14 residues. CDR3 sequence reads: CASSLTGLGEEAFF. The DNA of the CDR3 is TGCGCCAGCAGCTTGACTGGGCTGGGGGAAGAAGCTTTCTTT. Full variable domain (missing parts from reference TRBV5-1 and TRBJ1-1): KAGVTQTPRYLIKTRGQQVTLSCSPISGHRSVSWYQQTPGQGLQFLFEYFSETQRNKGNFPGRFSGRQFSNSRSEMNVSTLELGDSALYLCASSLTGLGEEAFFGQGTRLTVV.

This clonotype was seen a single time. The rearrangement links TRBV12-3 or TRBV12-4 to TRBJ2-5, with 11 positions matching TRBD2. This CDR3 spans 14 amino acids. The V and J ends lost 2 bases and 7 bases, in that order; junction bases with no gene match: 3. CDR3 in DNA: TGTGCCAGCAGTTTACTAGCGGGGGGTGGGACCCAGTACTTC. The encoded protein is CASSLLAGGGTQYF.

The rearrangement joins TRBV7-2 to TRBJ2-5; 10 bases match TRBD2. With 5 bases clipped from V and 11 bases from J, the junction kept 14 bases outside the gene matches. The CDR3 loop spans 15 amino acids. The germline CDR1 and CDR2 sequences are SGHTA and FQGNSA. The CDR3 region is CASSPIAGGYNEQYF. The CDR3, as DNA: TGTGCCAGCAGCCCCATAGCGGGAGGATACAATGAGCAGTACTTC.

This chain joins TRBV12-3 or TRBV12-4 and TRBJ2-2, with 8 bases aligning to TRBD2. This CDR3 comprises 16 residues. J was trimmed by 4 bases and V by 4 bases; bases with no gene match: 8. CDR3 coding DNA: TGTGCCAGCAGTTGGAGCGGGGGCCCACTCACCGGGGAGCTGTTTTTT. Its translation is CASSWSGGPLTGELFF.

There are a few counts of this clonotype. The chain joins TRBV5-1 to TRBJ2-7; TRBD2 agrees at 7 bases. This CDR3 is 16 amino acids long. CDR1 and CDR2 from the germline V gene are SGHRS and YFSETQ. V lost 7 bases to trimming and J lost 0 bases; unmatched junction nucleotides: 13. CDR3 region: CASRDYLDGGSYEQYF. DNA of the CDR3: TGCGCCAGCCGGGACTACCTAGATGGGGGCTCCTACGAGCAGTACTTC. Complete variable domain (other parts from reference TRBV5-1 and TRBJ2-7): KAGVTQTPRYLIKTRGQQVTLSCSPISGHRSVSWYQQTPGQGLQFLFEYFSETQRNKGNFPGRFSGRQFSNSRSEMNVSTLELGDSALYLCASRDYLDGGSYEQYFGPGTRLTVT.

The rearrangement joins TRBV28 to TRBJ1-3; D is uncertain. The V end was cut by 8 bases, the J end by 1 base, with 12 bases between. This CDR3 contains 14 residues. The germline CDR1 and CDR2 sequences are MDHEN and SYDVKM. The CDR3 spells CASGPLRSGNTIYF. The DNA of the CDR3 is TGTGCCAGCGGTCCCCTGAGGTCTGGAAACACCATATATTTT.

V is TRBV20-1 and J is TRBJ2-3, with D uncertain. CDR1 is DFQATT and CDR2 is SNEGSKA in the germline V gene (reference sequence). CDR3 length: 11 amino acids. V gave up 8 bases and J gave up 0 bases, with 6 bases separating them. DNA for the CDR3: TGCAGTAGAGTAAGCACAGATACGCAGTATTTT. This sequence encodes CSRVSTDTQYF.

V and J are TRBV20-1 and TRBJ1-5; TRBD1 is a possible D gene (6 bases). This CDR3 has 14 amino acids. Per the germline V gene, CDR1 is DFQATT and CDR2 is SNEGSKA (reference sequence). The V end lost 3 bases, the J end lost 4 bases, and 13 bases lay between the germline ends. The CDR3 loop reads CSARGQGWNQPQHF. The CDR3 DNA is TGCAGTGCTAGGGGTCAGGGGTGGAATCAGCCCCAGCATTTT.

The chain links TRBV10-3 to TRBJ2-1, with no clear D. Germline V gene data show CDR1 as ENHRY and CDR2 as SYGVKD. The V and J ends lost 8 bases and 3 bases respectively, with 8 bases between them. This CDR3 has 12 residues. This CDR3 is CAIGRNYNEQFF. DNA of the CDR3: TGTGCCATCGGGCGGAACTACAATGAGCAGTTCTTC.

The chain employs TRBV9 and TRBJ1-3, with D maybe TRBD1 (6 bases). Germline V gives CDR1 SGDLS, CDR2 YYNGEE. The CDR3 is made up of 17 amino acids. V was shortened by 2 bases and J by 3 bases, with 18 bases between the two germline ends. The CDR3 here is CASSVSSAGASGNTIYF. Written as DNA, the CDR3 is TGTGCCAGCAGCGTTAGCTCGGCGGGGGCGAGTGGAAACACCATATATTTT.

This chain links TRBV9 with TRBJ2-3; the D is unclear. The CDR3 sequence is 13 residues long. Trimming pared 0 bases from V and 5 bases from J, leaving 7 bases between. CDR1 SGDLS and CDR2 YYNGEE come from the germline V gene. CDR3 in amino acids: CASSVELLDTQYF. CDR3 nucleotides: TGTGCCAGCAGCGTAGAGCTGTTAGATACGCAGTATTTT.

This chain links TRBV11-2 with TRBJ2-1; 11 bases are shared with TRBD2. The V gene end was trimmed by 2 bases and the J gene end by 9 bases; junction bases not matched to a gene: 6. The CDR3 spans 15 residues. The germline V gene encodes CDR1 SGHAT and CDR2 FQNNGV. CDR3 protein: CASSLRLAGPGEQFF. CDR3 sequence (DNA): TGTGCCAGCAGCTTACGACTAGCGGGGCCGGGTGAGCAGTTCTTC. Combining the CDR3 with reference TRBV11-2 and TRBJ2-1 gives the whole variable domain EAGVAQSPRYKIIEKRQSVAFWCNPISGHATLYWYQQILGQGPKLLIQFQNNGVVDDSQLPKDRFSAERLKGVDSTLKIQPAKLEDSAVYLCASSLRLAGPGEQFFGPGTRLTVL.

J is TRBJ2-5 and V is TRBV20-1, with TRBD2 matching 10 bases. Germline V CDR1 and CDR2: DFQATT, SNEGSKA (reference sequence). The V gene end was trimmed by 6 bases and the J gene end by 5 bases; junction bases not matched to a gene: 9. CDR3 length equals 14 residues. The CDR3 loop reads CSAIAGTSDETQYF. In DNA, the CDR3 is TGCAGTGCAATAGCCGGGACTAGCGACGAGACCCAGTACTTC.

The genes are TRBV6-5 and TRBJ2-7; the D gene could be TRBD1 or TRBD2 (6 bases each). The CDR3 consists of 14 residues. Trimming removed 5 bases from V and 2 bases from J, with 13 bases in between. Germline V gives CDR1 MNHEY, CDR2 SVGAGI. The CDR3 DNA sequence: TGTGCCAGCAGTAAGGGGGGAGTCGCCTACGAGCAGTACTTC. Translated: CASSKGGVAYEQYF.

The V call is TRBV20-1, the J call TRBJ2-3, with D perhaps TRBD2 (6 bases). Deletions cut 0 bases from V and 7 bases from J, with 11 bases between. Germline assignment: CDR1 DFQATT and CDR2 SNEGSKA (reference sequence). The CDR3 spans 13 residues. CDR3 sequence (DNA): TGCAGTGCTAGAGATGGGGCGGGATATACGCAGTATTTT. Protein: CSARDGAGYTQYF.

This clonotype was seen ten or more times. This chain connects TRBV9 to TRBJ2-3, with D perhaps being TRBD1 or TRBD2 (6 bases each). CDR1 and CDR2 from the germline V gene are SGDLS and YYNGEE. This CDR3 has 14 residues. V lost 0 bases and J 4 bases, leaving 9 bases between the germline ends. CDR3 sequence reads: CASSVAGGPDTQYF. CDR3 nucleotide sequence: TGTGCCAGCAGCGTAGCCGGGGGCCCAGATACGCAGTATTTT.

In this sample, this clonotype turned up a few times. DNA of the CDR3: TGCGCCAGCAGCTGGGACGCCACGAGCTATGGCTACACCTTC. As protein: CASSWDATSYGYTF. The chain couples TRBV5-1 to TRBJ1-2; possible D gene TRBD1, 5 bases. The V and J ends lost 3 bases and 4 bases respectively, with 13 bases between them. Germline lookup yields CDR1 SGHRS and CDR2 YFSETQ. The CDR3 spans 14 residues.

In nucleotides, the CDR3 is TGCAGGGCGGGGGGGGGTAATGACAATCAGCCCCAGCATTTT. This gives the protein CRAGGGNDNQPQHF. V gene TRBV20-1 combines with J gene TRBJ1-5; D is perhaps TRBD1 (5 bases). This CDR3 is built from 14 residues. CDR1 and CDR2 from the germline V gene are DFQATT and SNEGSKA (reference sequence).

The chain joins TRBV6-5 to TRBJ1-2, with a possible D match to TRBD1 (5 bases). CDR1 and CDR2 (germline): MNHEY, SVGAGI. Trimming cost V 4 bases and J 7 bases, with 19 bases left between them. The CDR3 has 15 amino acids. The CDR3 DNA reads as TGTGCCAGCAGTTTCGGGGGAACAGGAGCCTCTGGCTACACCTTC. Protein: CASSFGGTGASGYTF.

This clonotype has just a few counts. The chain has TRBV4-1 and TRBJ2-7; TRBD2 aligns across 13 bases. Trimming removed 0 bases from V and 3 bases from J; junction bases left unmatched: 14. This CDR3 has 20 amino acids. Germline V gene sequence: CDR1 MGHRA, CDR2 YSYEKL. The CDR3 nucleotides read TGCGCCAGCAGCCAAGATATGCCTTCGACTAGCGGGGGGAAAGGCTACGAGCAGTACTTC. It codes for CASSQDMPSTSGGKGYEQYF.

The chain combines TRBV20-1 with TRBJ1-4; 9 bases line up with TRBD1. CDR1 DFQATT and CDR2 SNEGSKA come from the germline V gene (reference sequence). The CDR3 loop spans 14 amino acids. The junction had 7 bases not matched to a gene; V was cut back by 3 bases and J by 8 bases. In nucleotides, the CDR3 is TGCAGTGCTAGTGGGACAGGGCATGAGGAAAAACTGTTTTTT. Its protein is CSASGTGHEEKLFF.

This chain uses TRBV6-5 with TRBJ2-7; 8 bases agree with TRBD2. The CDR3 has 14 amino acids. V lost 3 bases and J lost 1; bases outside the gene matches: 2. Germline V gene sequence: CDR1 MNHEY, CDR2 SVGAGI. The CDR3 DNA reads TGTGCCAGCAGTTATATAGCGGGATCCTACGAGCAGTACTTC. Its protein is CASSYIAGSYEQYF.

This chain uses TRBV29-1 with TRBJ1-4, with unresolved D. CDR1 is SQVTM, CDR2 ANQGSEA, per germline. Deletions cut 7 bases from V and 5 bases from J, with 14 bases between. The CDR3 has 13 amino acids. The CDR3 is CSATTLGNEKLFF. CDR3 in DNA: TGCAGCGCTACGACGCTGGGGAATGAAAAACTGTTTTTT.